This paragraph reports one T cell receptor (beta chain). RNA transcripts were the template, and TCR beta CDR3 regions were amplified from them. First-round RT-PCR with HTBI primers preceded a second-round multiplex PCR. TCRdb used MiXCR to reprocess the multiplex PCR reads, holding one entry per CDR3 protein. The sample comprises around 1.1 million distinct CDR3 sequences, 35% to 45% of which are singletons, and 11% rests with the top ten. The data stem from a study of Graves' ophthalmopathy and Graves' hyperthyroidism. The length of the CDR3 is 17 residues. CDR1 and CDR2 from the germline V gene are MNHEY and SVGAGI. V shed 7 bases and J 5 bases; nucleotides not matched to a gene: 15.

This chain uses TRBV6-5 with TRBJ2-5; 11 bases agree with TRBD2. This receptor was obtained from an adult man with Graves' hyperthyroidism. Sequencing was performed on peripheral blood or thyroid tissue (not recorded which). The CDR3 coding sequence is TGTGCCAGCAAAAACTTCGGTAGCGGGAGGGCCAAGGAGACCCAGTACTTC. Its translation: CASKNFGSGRAKETQYF.